Following are 16 T cell receptor beta chains from one sample sequenced in a study of CD8+ T cells in alopecia areata (dated by TCRdb to the late 2010s). The library was made by the immunoSEQ multiplex PCR assay. RNA was extracted from all samples and reverse transcribed into cDNA as template for TCR sequencing. As stored in TCRdb, this immuneACCESS dataset retains in-frame rearrangements with V and J assigned. A fraction of the clones does not appear; measured against another copy, unresolved V genes explain less than half of the discrepancy, and the remainder lacks a known reason. Across this sample there are 200,000 or so clones, with roughly three fifths seen only once. The ten largest make up 4% to 6% of the sample. The sequenced sample was CD8+ T cells sorted from blood. The origin of the receptors is a human donor in good health.

This clone appeared a few times. The rearrangement uses TRBV29-1 and TRBJ2-2, with 8 bases identical to TRBD1. Germline V gene data show CDR1 as SQVTM and CDR2 as ANQGSEA. This CDR3 has 13 residues. V lost 6 bases to trimming and J lost 5 bases; unmatched junction nucleotides: 5. The CDR3 nucleotides are TGCAGCGTGATAGACAGGGGAACCGGGGAGCTGTTTTTT. Residues: CSVIDRGTGELFF.

The rearrangement joins TRBV14 to TRBJ1-2; D is possibly TRBD1 (5 bases). Germline V gives CDR1 SGHDN, CDR2 FVKESK. This CDR3 is 14 amino acids long. V lost 0 bases and J lost 7, with 12 bases in between. Here the CDR3 reads CASSQEDTAGGYTF. CDR3 nucleotides: TGTGCCAGCAGCCAAGAGGACACGGCGGGTGGCTACACCTTC.

CDR3 sequence (DNA): TGCGCCAGCAGCCAAGTAGGGTTGGATGAGCAGTTCTTC. Amino acids: CASSQVGLDEQFF. The chain joins TRBV4-1 to TRBJ2-1, with no clear D. Trimming cost V 1 base and J 8 bases, with 9 bases left between them. The germline CDR1 and CDR2 sequences are MGHRA and YSYEKL. There are 13 residues in the CDR3.

The chain employs TRBV29-1 and TRBJ2-2; D not resolved. The germline V gene has CDR1 SQVTM and CDR2 ANQGSEA. Trimming took 1 base from V and 0 from J, leaving 6 bases between them. The CDR3 runs 14 residues. The CDR3 region is CSVEGTANTGELFF. The CDR3 region has the DNA TGCAGCGTTGAAGGGACCGCGAACACCGGGGAGCTGTTTTTT.

This chain joins TRBV28 and TRBJ2-5; D possibly corresponds to TRBD2 (5 bases). Per the germline V gene, CDR1 is MDHEN and CDR2 is SYDVKM. V was clipped by 3 bases and J by 5 bases, with 10 bases between them. This CDR3 has 13 residues. The CDR3 sequence: CASSFIRGETQYF. The CDR3 nucleotides read TGTGCCAGCAGTTTTATACGAGGGGAGACCCAGTACTTC.

The V call is TRBV30, the J call TRBJ2-1; 8 nucleotides align to TRBD1. This CDR3 spans 16 amino acids. Germline trimming cut 3 bases from V and 4 bases from J; bases unmatched to any gene: 11. Germline V gene lookup returns CDR1 GTSNPN and CDR2 SVGIG (reference sequence). This CDR3 reads CAWSASGTGLYNEQFF. CDR3 in DNA: TGTGCCTGGAGCGCTTCCGGGACAGGCCTTTACAATGAGCAGTTCTTC.

The table lists this clone with a few counts. The chain couples TRBV11-2 to TRBJ2-2; TRBD1 or TRBD2 may be the D gene (6 bases each). This CDR3 comprises 14 residues. Germline V gives CDR1 SGHAT, CDR2 FQNNGV. Trimming took off 5 bases at V and 5 bases at J, with 12 bases between the two ends. CDR3 amino acids: CASSPVGGTGELFF. CDR3 nucleotides: TGTGCCAGCAGCCCCGTAGGGGGGACCGGGGAGCTGTTTTTT.

V and J are TRBV4-3 and TRBJ2-3; maybe TRBD2 (6 bases). Trimming pared 6 bases from V and 4 bases from J, leaving 17 bases between. Per the germline V gene, CDR1 is LGHNA and CDR2 is YSLEER. The length of the CDR3 is 15 residues. The CDR3 sequence: CASSLTLGSADTQYF. CDR3 DNA sequence: TGCGCCAGCAGTTTGACCCTCGGGAGCGCAGATACGCAGTATTTT.

A single count supports this clone. V usage is TRBV29-1 and J usage is TRBJ2-3; tentative D call: TRBD2 (6 bases). CDR3 size: 14 residues. V was pared by 7 bases and J by 2 bases, with 16 bases between. Per germline, CDR1 SQVTM and CDR2 ANQGSEA. The CDR3: CSDTGRGATDTQYF. For the CDR3, the DNA is TGCAGCGACACGGGGCGGGGAGCCACAGATACGCAGTATTTT.

The genes are TRBV4-1 and TRBJ1-1; no clear D. The CDR3 extends over 13 amino acids. CDR1 and CDR2 from the germline V gene are MGHRA and YSYEKL. Trimming took 6 bases from V and 1 from J, leaving 9 bases between them. The CDR3 loop reads CASSLQWNTEAFF. The CDR3 nucleotides read TGCGCCAGCAGTCTACAGTGGAACACTGAAGCTTTCTTT.

This clone occurred once. The V call is TRBV6-5, the J call TRBJ2-1; possibly TRBD1 or TRBD2 for D (5 bases each). V was pared by 10 bases and J by 0 bases, with 16 bases between. CDR1 is MNHEY, CDR2 SVGAGI, per germline. The CDR3 totals 15 residues. CDR3 loop: CATATGTRSYNEQFF. The DNA for the CDR3 is TGTGCCACCGCGACGGGGACCCGCTCCTACAATGAGCAGTTCTTC.

The chain uses TRBV30 and TRBJ1-1; D not certain. Germline CDR1 reads GTSNPN; CDR2 reads SVGIG (reference sequence). The CDR3 covers 13 residues. The V end lost 1 base, the J end lost 0 bases, and 6 bases lay between the germline ends. CDR3 residues: CAWSDNLNTEAFF. The DNA of the CDR3 is TGTGCCTGGAGTGACAATTTGAACACTGAAGCTTTCTTT.

This clone was observed a few times. The chain couples TRBV4-1 to TRBJ2-5, with a weak D call TRBD2 (6 bases). The ends were cut back, 5 bases at V and 5 bases at J, with 18 bases in the middle. The CDR3 length is 15 residues. CDR1 is MGHRA, CDR2 YSYEKL, per germline. CDR3 region: CASSEKPSAWETQYF. CDR3 DNA sequence: TGCGCCAGCAGCGAAAAGCCTAGCGCCTGGGAGACCCAGTACTTC.

This clone has just a few counts. The V and J genes are TRBV25-1 and TRBJ1-5, with D possibly being TRBD1 (6 bases). The V gene lost 4 bases and the J gene lost 5 bases, with 9 bases spanning the gap. This CDR3 contains 13 residues. Germline-derived CDR1 and CDR2 are MGHDK and SYGVNS. As DNA, the CDR3 is TGTGCCAGCAGTGTTGGGGGCGATCAGCCCCAGCATTTT. This sequence encodes CASSVGGDQPQHF.

This clone has a handful of counts. This chain links TRBV29-1 with TRBJ2-4, with no clear D. Trimming left V 3 bases short and J 1 base short, with 4 bases between. The CDR3 loop spans 12 amino acids. Germline V gene lookup returns CDR1 SQVTM and CDR2 ANQGSEA. The CDR3 sequence: CSVEDAKNIQYF. For the CDR3, the DNA is TGCAGCGTTGAGGATGCCAAAAACATTCAGTACTTC.

The chain links TRBV5-6 to TRBJ1-2; no firm D call. CDR1 SGHDT and CDR2 YYEEEE come from the germline V gene. The CDR3 totals 14 residues. V dropped 0 bases and J dropped 4 bases, with 10 bases sitting between them. The CDR3 DNA reads TGTGCCAGCAGCTTGGGATCCAATGTCTATGGCTACACCTTC. It codes for CASSLGSNVYGYTF.